The clone carrying this T cell receptor (beta chain) has only a few counts. As yet, its antigen is unknown. The data are from a study of vaccination and CD4 T cells after COVID-19. The V gene lost 9 bases and the J gene lost 4 bases, with 15 bases spanning the gap. This CDR3 has 13 residues. Per the germline V gene, CDR1 is MNHNS and CDR2 is SASEGT. Sample treatment: approximately 9-day PBMC culture with coronavirus spike peptide pools or control peptides (ViraFEST assay). With the Oncomine TCR Beta short-read assay, DNA from cultured CD4+ T cells was sequenced. TCRdb called the PCR reads again in MiXCR, with one record for every CDR3 protein. The table records under 25,000 distinct CDR3 sequences, 44% of them present only once.

The receptor's source is a human donor who had recovered from COVID-19. Sequencing used CD4+ T cells from blood, cultured in vitro, obtained before SARS-CoV-2 vaccination. The chain has TRBV6-1 and TRBJ1-2, with D unclear. The CDR3, as DNA: TGTGCCAGTCGTACCGGGGAATCCTATGGCTACACCTTC. Its protein is CASRTGESYGYTF.